The 20 T cell receptor beta chains below come from one sample, sequenced in a study of long-term antiretroviral therapy in people with HIV. The libraries were made with immunoSEQ v3.0 at survey level. TCRdb's copy holds only in-frame clones and misses some; the assay was immunoSEQ multiplex PCR. Here the sample spans more than 20,000 clones, less than 85% being singletons. Sequences were derived from unsorted PBMCs, sampled 0.5 years before starting antiretroviral therapy. The receptor set was obtained from a man aged 35 to 55 with HIV.

This clone was seen a single time. V is TRBV4-1 and J is TRBJ2-3; D is undetermined. The ends were cut back, 1 base at V and 2 bases at J, with 13 bases in the middle. This CDR3 region has 16 residues. Germline assignment: CDR1 MGHRA and CDR2 YSYEKL. In nucleotides, the CDR3 is TGCGCCAGCAGCCAAGTAAACTTGGGTTTCACAGATACGCAGTATTTT. This sequence encodes CASSQVNLGFTDTQYF.

The chain carries TRBV6-5 and TRBJ1-1; D unclear. This CDR3 has 13 amino acids. Germline CDR1 and CDR2: MNHEY and SVGAGI. Trimming left V 4 bases short and J 3 bases short, with 9 bases between. The CDR3 loop is CASSWKVDTEAFF. The CDR3 DNA sequence: TGTGCCAGCAGTTGGAAAGTGGACACTGAAGCTTTCTTT.

The chain employs TRBV4-1 and TRBJ2-5, with TRBD2 matching 8 bases. After removal of 4 bases from V and 5 bases from J, the junction contained 12 bases not matched to a gene. Germline V gene data show CDR1 as MGHRA and CDR2 as YSYEKL. CDR3 length: 16 amino acids. The CDR3 DNA reads as TGCGCCAGCAGCCTGGGGGGTAGCGGGGCGGGTGAGACCCAGTACTTC. Translation: CASSLGGSGAGETQYF.

This chain connects TRBV9 to TRBJ1-3; D is undetermined. Trimming took off 3 bases at V and 12 bases at J, with 16 bases between the two ends. Germline-derived CDR1 and CDR2 are SGDLS and YYNGEE. The CDR3 totals 13 residues. Here the CDR3 reads CASSARITADIYF. The CDR3 DNA reads as TGTGCCAGCAGCGCCCGGATAACAGCAGACATATATTTT.

V gene TRBV2 combines with J gene TRBJ2-7; 8 nucleotides match TRBD1. Germline CDR1 reads SNHLY; CDR2 reads FYNNEI. After removal of 5 bases from V and 2 bases from J, the junction contained 8 bases not matched to a gene. CDR3 length: 15 amino acids. The CDR3 DNA reads as TGTGCCAGCAGTTGGGACAGGATGCCACCCTACGAGCAGTACTTC. This codes for CASSWDRMPPYEQYF.

This chain connects TRBV19 to TRBJ2-1, with a weak D call TRBD1 (6 bases). With 7 bases removed from V and 0 bases from J, the gap between germline ends came to 10 bases. This CDR3 spans 14 amino acids. Germline CDR1 LNHDA, CDR2 SQIVND (reference sequence). CDR3 nucleotide sequence: TGTGCCAGTATCAGGGGTGGCTCCTACAATGAGCAGTTCTTC. Translated, it gives CASIRGGSYNEQFF.

The V call is TRBV9, the J call TRBJ1-1; the D is unclear. V shed 4 bases and J shed 0 bases, with 16 bases lying between them. Germline values: CDR1 SGDLS, CDR2 YYNGEE. This CDR3 contains 16 residues. This CDR3 reads CASSPGVLGMNTEAFF. The CDR3 DNA reads TGTGCCAGCAGCCCCGGGGTTTTGGGAATGAACACTGAAGCTTTCTTT.

The chain is built from TRBV11-2 and TRBJ2-2; no reliable D call. CDR1 and CDR2 (germline): SGHAT, FQNNGV. Between the trimmed V and J ends, which lost 2 bases and 8 bases, there was a span of 9 bases. The length of the CDR3 is 13 residues. DNA of the CDR3: TGTGCCAGCAGCTTACGGGTGCAGGGGGAGCTGTTTTTT. This translates into CASSLRVQGELFF.

This clone came up a few times. The gene calls are TRBV9 and TRBJ2-7, with D perhaps TRBD1 (6 bases). CDR3 length: 14 amino acids. The V and J ends lost 1 base and 2 bases respectively, with 10 bases between them. Germline CDR1 is SGDLS and CDR2 is YYNGEE. CDR3 in amino acids: CASSVKQGPYEQYF. The CDR3 DNA is TGTGCCAGCAGCGTAAAACAGGGACCCTACGAGCAGTACTTC.

The chain employs TRBV4-1 and TRBJ1-5, with no clear D. Germline V gene data show CDR1 as MGHRA and CDR2 as YSYEKL. This CDR3 contains 14 residues. Trimming took off 2 bases at V and 7 bases at J, with 12 bases between the two ends. The CDR3: CASSQPFAVQPQHF. The CDR3, as DNA: TGCGCCAGCAGCCAACCTTTTGCCGTGCAGCCCCAGCATTTT.

The rearrangement links TRBV27 to TRBJ1-5; D is ambiguous. V lost 3 bases, J lost 3 bases, and 9 bases lay in between. The germline CDR1 and CDR2 sequences are MNHEY and SMNVEV (reference sequence). This CDR3 comprises 14 residues. The CDR3 coding sequence is TGTGCCAGCAGTTTTGGAGGAAACAATCAGCCCCAGCATTTT. It translates to CASSFGGNNQPQHF.

This chain uses TRBV28 with TRBJ2-5; D ambiguous. Trimming removed 3 bases at V and 5 bases at J, with 10 bases between. The CDR3 has 13 amino acids. Germline loops: CDR1 MDHEN, CDR2 SYDVKM. This chain's CDR3 is CASSFNSPETQYF. CDR3 DNA sequence: TGTGCCAGCAGTTTTAACAGCCCGGAGACCCAGTACTTC.

This clone appeared a few times. The gene calls are TRBV7-8 and TRBJ1-2, with 7 bases identical to TRBD1. Germline V gene sequence: CDR1 SGHVS, CDR2 FQNEAQ. The CDR3 is made up of 14 amino acids. The junction had 7 bases not matched to a gene; V was cut back by 5 bases and J by 4 bases. The CDR3 is CASSPNRGGYGYTF. The CDR3 nucleotides are TGTGCCAGCAGCCCAAACAGGGGTGGCTATGGCTACACCTTC. Full variable domain (remainder filled in from reference TRBV7-8 and TRBJ1-2): GAGVSQSPRYKVAKRGQDVALRCDPISGHVSLFWYQQALGQGPEFLTYFQNEAQLDKSGLPSDRFFAERPEGSVSTLKIQRTQQEDSAVYLCASSPNRGGYGYTFGSGTRLTVV.

The gene calls are TRBV18 and TRBJ1-1; TRBD1 aligns across 12 bases. The CDR3 has 16 residues. Germline V gene data show CDR1 as KGHSH and CDR2 as LQKENI. V lost 3 bases to trimming and J lost 4 bases; unmatched junction nucleotides: 6. The CDR3 DNA reads TGTGCCAGCTCACCTGGGACAGGGGGCCCTGGCACTGAAGCTTTCTTT. This encodes CASSPGTGGPGTEAFF.

V is TRBV30 and J is TRBJ1-6; D perhaps matches TRBD1 (5 bases). Germline V gives CDR1 GTSNPN, CDR2 SVGIG (reference sequence). This CDR3 has 13 amino acids. Trimming removed 3 bases from V and 9 bases from J, with 12 bases in between. The CDR3 is CAWSTGPFSPLHF. In DNA form, the CDR3 reads TGTGCCTGGAGCACAGGCCCCTTTTCACCCCTCCACTTT.

V usage is TRBV13 and J usage is TRBJ2-3; no clear D. Germline CDR1 is PRHDT and CDR2 is FYEKMQ (reference sequence). Trimming took off 5 bases at V and 1 base at J, with 10 bases between the two ends. The length of the CDR3 is 14 residues. DNA of the CDR3: TGTGCCAGCAGCCTAGATTATGGCACAGATACGCAGTATTTT. It encodes CASSLDYGTDTQYF.

The V call is TRBV6-5, the J call TRBJ2-7; TRBD1 agrees at 7 bases. CDR1 and CDR2 from the germline V gene are MNHEY and SVGAGI. The ends lost 7 bases at V and 3 bases at J; junction bases unmatched: 9. This CDR3 region has 14 residues. The CDR3, as DNA: TGTGCCAGCAAAAGTAGGACAGGTCACTACGAGCAGTACTTC. Protein sequence: CASKSRTGHYEQYF.

The chain uses TRBV7-6 and TRBJ1-5; D ambiguous. The CDR3 loop spans 14 amino acids. Trimming cost V 1 base and J 3 bases, with 7 bases left between them. Germline V gene sequence: CDR1 SGHVS, CDR2 FNYEAQ. The chain's CDR3 is CASSLGPNNQPQHF. Here the CDR3 DNA reads TGTGCCAGCAGCTTAGGGCCGAACAATCAGCCCCAGCATTTT.

In its sample, this clone was seen a few times. The chain combines TRBV6-5 with TRBJ1-2, with a tentative D call TRBD1 (5 bases). The CDR3 sequence is 13 residues long. The germline gives CDR1 MNHEY, CDR2 SVGAGI. V was pared by 4 bases and J by 8 bases, with 14 bases between. The DNA for the CDR3 is TGTGCCAGCAGTTCCGTACCGGGGGTCGGCTACACCTTC. This gives the protein CASSSVPGVGYTF.

The gene calls are TRBV29-1 and TRBJ2-3, with TRBD2 matching 9 bases. This CDR3 has 13 amino acids. Losses at the gene ends were 4 bases for V and 8 bases for J; bases not matched to a gene: 7. Germline V gives CDR1 SQVTM, CDR2 ANQGSEA. The CDR3 region is CSVVDAGGGTQYF. The CDR3 DNA reads TGCAGCGTTGTGGATGCGGGGGGGGGTACGCAGTATTTT.